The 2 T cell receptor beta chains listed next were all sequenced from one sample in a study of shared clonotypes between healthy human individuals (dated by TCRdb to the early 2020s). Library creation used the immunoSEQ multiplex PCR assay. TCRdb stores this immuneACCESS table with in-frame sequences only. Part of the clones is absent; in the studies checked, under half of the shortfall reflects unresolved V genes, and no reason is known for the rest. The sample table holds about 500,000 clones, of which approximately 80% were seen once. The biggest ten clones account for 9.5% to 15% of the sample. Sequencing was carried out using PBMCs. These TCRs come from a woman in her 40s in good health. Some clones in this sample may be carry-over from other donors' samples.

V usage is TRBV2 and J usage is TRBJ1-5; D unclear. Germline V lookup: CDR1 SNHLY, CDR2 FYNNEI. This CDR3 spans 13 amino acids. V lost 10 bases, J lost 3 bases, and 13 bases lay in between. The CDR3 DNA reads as TGTGCCACGAACCGCGCCGTCAATCAGCCCCAGCATTTT. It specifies CATNRAVNQPQHF.

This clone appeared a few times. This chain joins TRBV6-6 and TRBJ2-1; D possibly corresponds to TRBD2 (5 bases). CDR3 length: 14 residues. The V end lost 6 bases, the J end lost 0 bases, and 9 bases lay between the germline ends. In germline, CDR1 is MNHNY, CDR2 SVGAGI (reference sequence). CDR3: CASSPGISYNEQFF. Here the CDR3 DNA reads TGTGCCAGCAGCCCCGGGATCTCCTACAATGAGCAGTTCTTC.